This T cell receptor beta chain was captured in a study of cytomegalovirus exposure and HLA in healthy donors. Study conclusions and caveats: A cluster of highly shared sequence variants was likely a sequencing artifact. Earlier analysis yielded a pattern in which most TCR beta V segments were productive about 87% or about 30% of the time.

The PCR employed 60 Vbeta primers together with 13 Jbeta primers. Assay: immunoSEQ multiplex PCR; the TCRdb copy retains only in-frame clones and omits some. This table holds some 240,000 clones, nearly 95% found once. With regard to this clone: What it recognizes is unknown.

Germline loops: CDR1 SGHVS, CDR2 FQNEAQ. The CDR3 has 16 amino acids. Between the trimmed V and J ends, which lost 6 bases and 5 bases, there was a span of 22 bases. The sequencing input was PBMCs. The receptor was derived from a girl between 2 and 10 years old in good health and CMV-seronegative. The chain links TRBV7-8 to TRBJ1-2; tentative D call: TRBD1 (6 bases). The CDR3 spells CASRPRGGSTLYGYTF. CDR3 nucleotides: TGTGCCAGCAGACCCCGTGGGGGCAGCACCCTTTATGGCTACACCTTC.